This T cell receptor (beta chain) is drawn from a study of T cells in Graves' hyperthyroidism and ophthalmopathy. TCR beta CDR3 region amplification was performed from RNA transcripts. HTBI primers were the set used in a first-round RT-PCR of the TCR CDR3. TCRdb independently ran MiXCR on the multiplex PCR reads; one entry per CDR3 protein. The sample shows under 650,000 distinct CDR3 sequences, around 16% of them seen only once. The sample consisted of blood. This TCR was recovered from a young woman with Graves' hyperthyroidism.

This chain's CDR3 is CASSLRTRTTYEQYF. The CDR3 DNA reads TGTGCCAGCAGCTTAAGGACAAGGACAACCTACGAGCAGTACTTC. The chain is built from TRBV7-2 and TRBJ2-7, with D maybe TRBD1 (5 bases). Trimming pared 2 bases from V and 2 bases from J, leaving 13 bases between. Germline V gene lookup returns CDR1 SGHTA and CDR2 FQGNSA. This CDR3 is 15 amino acids long.